These 24 T cell receptor beta chains share one sample of origin, sequenced in a study of blood T cell repertoires in COVID-19. Measured with immunoSEQ multiplex PCR; TCRdb has only the in-frame clones, and not every one. The table lists about 400,000 clones, around 90% of them singletons. The sequenced material came from PBMCs or T cells enriched from blood (not recorded which). These receptors were obtained from a woman aged 40 to 50 with acute COVID-19.

V and J are TRBV2 and TRBJ1-1; 8 bases are a match to TRBD1. J was trimmed by 8 bases and V by 6 bases; bases with no gene match: 5. This CDR3 is built from 12 residues. The germline V gene has CDR1 SNHLY and CDR2 FYNNEI. The CDR3 DNA sequence: TGTGCCAGCAGCTACCGGGACAGGGAAGCTTTCTTT. This codes for CASSYRDREAFF.

The chain combines TRBV7-8 with TRBJ2-7; TRBD1 agrees at 7 bases. The length of the CDR3 is 12 residues. Germline trimming cut 6 bases from V and 6 bases from J; bases unmatched to any gene: 5. Per germline, CDR1 SGHVS and CDR2 FQNEAQ. The CDR3 DNA reads as TGTGCCAGCAGTCGACAGGGCCTCGAGCAGTACTTC. Its translation is CASSRQGLEQYF.

V gene TRBV10-2 combines with J gene TRBJ2-7; D is unclear. This CDR3 contains 13 residues. Trimming pared 4 bases from V and 2 bases from J, leaving 9 bases between. Germline lookup yields CDR1 WSHSY and CDR2 SAAADI. The CDR3 loop reads CASSVAGTYEQYF. The DNA for the CDR3 is TGCGCCAGCAGTGTGGCAGGAACCTACGAGCAGTACTTC.

The chain joins TRBV11-3 to TRBJ1-1, with 7 bases aligning to TRBD1. The V gene's germline CDR1 is SGHNT and CDR2 YENEEA. CDR3 length: 12 residues. After removal of 4 bases from V and 7 bases from J, the junction contained 3 bases not matched to a gene. The CDR3 DNA follows: TGTGCCAGCAGCTGGGGGGACAGTGAAGCTTTCTTT. This encodes CASSWGDSEAFF. The variable domain in full, with the rest retrieved from reference TRBV11-3 and TRBJ1-1, is EAGVVQSPRYKIIEKKQPVAFWCNPISGHNTLYWYLQNLGQGPELLIRYENEEAVDDSQLPKDRFSAERLKGVDSTLKIQPAELGDSAVYLCASSWGDSEAFFGQGTRLTVV.

The chain joins TRBV2 to TRBJ2-1; TRBD2 might be the D (7 bases). The germline gives CDR1 SNHLY, CDR2 FYNNEI. Between the trimmed V and J ends, which lost 4 bases and 0 bases, there was a span of 19 bases. The CDR3 runs to 18 residues. CDR3 amino acids: CASSVAGALTSSYNEQFF. In DNA form, the CDR3 reads TGTGCCAGCAGTGTTGCGGGGGCCCTAACGAGCTCCTACAATGAGCAGTTCTTC. The entire variable domain, with the rest obtained from reference TRBV2 and TRBJ2-1, is as follows: EPEVTQTPSHQVTQMGQEVILRCVPISNHLYFYWYRQILGQKVEFLVSFYNNEISEKSEIFDDQFSVERPDGSNFTLKIRSTKLEDSAMYFCASSVAGALTSSYNEQFFGPGTRLTVL.

This chain connects TRBV6-6 to TRBJ1-5, with 7 bases lining up with TRBD1. The CDR3 consists of 15 residues. The germline V gene encodes CDR1 MNHNY and CDR2 SVGAGI (reference sequence). Trimming took 5 bases from V and 5 from J; bases not matched to a gene: 9. The CDR3 DNA reads as TGTGCCAGCAGTCCCGGGGACAGACCCGATCAGCCCCAGCATTTT. Protein product: CASSPGDRPDQPQHF.

Regarding this clone: The same CDR3 can be traced to other DNA sequences in this sample. This chain joins TRBV24-1 and TRBJ2-1; D may be TRBD1 (6 bases). This CDR3 has 16 amino acids. The V gene's germline CDR1 is KGHDR and CDR2 SFDVKD. Trimming removed 3 bases at V and 0 bases at J, with 11 bases between. Written as DNA, the CDR3 is TGTGCCACCAGTGATGGGGGCGGAAGCTCCTACAATGAGCAGTTCTTC. This encodes CATSDGGGSSYNEQFF.

The sample holds one count of this clone. This rearrangement joins TRBV19 to TRBJ1-1, with TRBD1 as a possible D gene (6 bases). CDR1 is LNHDA, CDR2 SQIVND, per germline (reference sequence). V lost 3 bases to trimming and J lost 1 base, with 6 bases between them. The CDR3 totals 13 residues. For the CDR3, the DNA is TGTGCCAGTAGTATGACAGGGAACACTGAAGCTTTCTTT. This gives the protein CASSMTGNTEAFF.

The rearrangement uses TRBV19 and TRBJ1-1, with 7 bases aligning to TRBD1. This CDR3 is built from 13 residues. CDR1 and CDR2 (germline): LNHDA, SQIVND (reference sequence). The V and J ends lost 4 bases and 2 bases, in that order; junction bases with no gene match: 1. The CDR3 DNA follows: TGTGCCAGTAGTAGACAGGGAAACACTGAAGCTTTCTTT. As protein: CASSRQGNTEAFF.

The gene calls are TRBV4-1 and TRBJ1-4, with D unresolved. The germline V gene has CDR1 MGHRA and CDR2 YSYEKL. V was trimmed by 3 bases and J by 6 bases, leaving 14 bases between them. The CDR3 spans 15 residues. The CDR3 coding sequence is TGCGCCAGCAGCCAGACAACGGACGGGGATGAAAAACTGTTTTTT. It encodes CASSQTTDGDEKLFF.

V and J are TRBV29-1 and TRBJ2-5; TRBD1 might be the D (5 bases). Looked up from germline, CDR1 is SQVTM and CDR2 is ANQGSEA. The V end was cut by 7 bases, the J end by 5 bases, with 23 bases between. The CDR3 is made up of 15 amino acids. The CDR3 bases are TGCAGCGCCCACTGGCGTGGCAGGGTAGAGGAGACCCAGTACTTC. Protein product: CSAHWRGRVEETQYF.

V usage is TRBV9 and J usage is TRBJ2-3, with TRBD2 identical over 9 bases. The germline V gene encodes CDR1 SGDLS and CDR2 YYNGEE. With 2 bases clipped from V and 6 bases from J, the junction kept 7 bases outside the gene matches. This CDR3 is 15 amino acids long. The CDR3 loop reads CASSVSSGITDTQYF. CDR3 coding DNA: TGTGCCAGCAGCGTGTCTAGCGGGATAACCGATACGCAGTATTTT. The full variable domain, rest sourced from reference TRBV9 and TRBJ2-3, is DSGVTQTPKHLITATGQRVTLRCSPRSGDLSVYWYQQSLDQGLQFLIQYYNGEERAKGNILERFSAQQFPDLHSELNLSSLELGDSALYFCASSVSSGITDTQYFGPGTRLTVL.

This sequence joins TRBV5-5 and TRBJ2-2; 9 positions match TRBD2. The germline V gene encodes CDR1 SGHKS and CDR2 YYEKEE (reference sequence). V gave up 4 bases and J gave up 2 bases; unmatched junction bases: 6. CDR3 size: 16 residues. The CDR3 DNA sequence: TGTGCCAGCAGCCCAATAGCGGGGGTTAACACCGGGGAGCTGTTTTTT. Translated: CASSPIAGVNTGELFF. The whole variable domain, filled in from reference TRBV5-5 and TRBJ2-2, reads DAGVTQSPTHLIKTRGQQVTLRCSPISGHKSVSWYQQVLGQGPQFIFQYYEKEERGRGNFPDRFSARQFPNYSSELNVNALLLGDSALYLCASSPIAGVNTGELFFGEGSRLTVL.

The chain recombines TRBV27 with TRBJ2-5; 12 nucleotides agree with TRBD2. V dropped 10 bases and J dropped 4; count of bases not matched to a gene: 4. CDR1 is MNHEY and CDR2 is SMNVEV in the germline V gene (reference sequence). CDR3 length: 13 amino acids. The chain's CDR3 is CATSGGARETQYF. As DNA, the CDR3 is TGTGCCACTAGCGGGGGGGCCAGAGAGACCCAGTACTTC.

The chain employs TRBV6-5 and TRBJ1-4; TRBD1 might be the D (5 bases). V lost 7 bases to trimming and J lost 0 bases, with 12 bases between them. The CDR3 covers 15 residues. Germline CDR1 MNHEY, CDR2 SVGAGI. CDR3 in amino acids: CASNGRDSTNEKLFF. CDR3 bases: TGTGCCAGCAACGGCAGGGACTCAACTAATGAAAAACTGTTTTTT.

The rearrangement joins TRBV2 to TRBJ2-7, with 8 bases identical to TRBD2. V shed 6 bases and J 3 bases; nucleotides not matched to a gene: 7. The CDR3 spans 14 residues. CDR1 and CDR2 from the germline V gene are SNHLY and FYNNEI. The CDR3, as DNA: TGTGCCAGCAGACCTCCGGGACTAGACTACGAGCAGTACTTC. This gives the protein CASRPPGLDYEQYF. Using reference TRBV2 and TRBJ2-7 for the parts outside the CDR3, the full variable domain is EPEVTQTPSHQVTQMGQEVILRCVPISNHLYFYWYRQILGQKVEFLVSFYNNEISEKSEIFDDQFSVERPDGSNFTLKIRSTKLEDSAMYFCASRPPGLDYEQYFGPGTRLTVT.

This chain joins TRBV6-1 and TRBJ2-7; weak D call: TRBD2 (6 bases). CDR1 is MNHNS, CDR2 SASEGT, per germline. V was clipped by 3 bases and J by 3 bases, with 12 bases between them. The CDR3 contains 14 residues. The CDR3 nucleotides are TGTGCCAGCAGTGATTCTAGGAGGGGCTACGAGCAGTACTTC. Protein: CASSDSRRGYEQYF.

The genes are TRBV19 and TRBJ1-1, with TRBD1 identical over 8 bases. CDR1 and CDR2 from the germline V gene are LNHDA and SQIVND (reference sequence). Trimming took 1 base from V and 1 from J; bases not matched to a gene: 5. There are 16 residues in the CDR3. The CDR3 sequence is CASSIVNRGRNTEAFF. The CDR3 nucleotides read TGTGCCAGTAGTATAGTAAACAGGGGGAGGAACACTGAAGCTTTCTTT.

V is TRBV27 and J is TRBJ2-2; TRBD2 agrees at 7 bases. This CDR3 spans 16 amino acids. Germline CDR1 reads MNHEY; CDR2 reads SMNVEV (reference sequence). Losses at the gene ends were 4 bases for V and 6 bases for J; bases not matched to a gene: 11. CDR3 loop: CASSSKHDGGAGELFF. CDR3 DNA sequence: TGTGCCAGCAGTTCAAAGCACGATGGGGGGGCCGGGGAGCTGTTTTTT.

The V call is TRBV24-1, the J call TRBJ1-5; D is perhaps TRBD1 (5 bases). V lost 2 bases, J lost 7 bases, and 5 bases lay in between. The CDR3 consists of 12 residues. In germline, CDR1 is KGHDR, CDR2 SFDVKD. The CDR3 nucleotides are TGTGCCACCAGTGATTGGGGCCAGCCCCAGCATTTT. Its protein product is CATSDWGQPQHF.

The count of this clone is one. CDR3 protein: CASGPAGNLYGYTF. CDR3 nucleotides: TGTGCCAGCGGCCCCGCAGGGAATCTATATGGCTACACCTTC. This sequence joins TRBV9 and TRBJ1-2; tentatively, D is TRBD1 (5 bases). CDR1 is SGDLS, CDR2 YYNGEE, per germline. This CDR3 has 14 amino acids. Trimming removed 7 bases at V and 5 bases at J, with 18 bases between.

The chain uses TRBV29-1 and TRBJ2-7, with D maybe TRBD2 (5 bases). The CDR3 consists of 11 residues. Trimming took off 3 bases at V and 3 bases at J, with 6 bases between the two ends. CDR1 is SQVTM, CDR2 ANQGSEA, per germline. The CDR3 loop reads CSVDGIYEQYF. Here the CDR3 DNA reads TGCAGCGTTGACGGGATCTACGAGCAGTACTTC.

The genes are TRBV10-2 and TRBJ2-2; 7 nucleotides line up with TRBD1. CDR1 and CDR2 (germline): WSHSY, SAAADI. The length of the CDR3 is 14 residues. With V trimmed by 2 bases and J by 6 bases, 3 bases remained unmatched. CDR3 nucleotides: TGCGCCAGCAGTGAGCCAACAGGGGCCGGGGAGCTGTTTTTT. Amino acids: CASSEPTGAGELFF.

The chain links TRBV19 to TRBJ2-5; 9 bases are a match to TRBD2. The CDR3 extends over 14 amino acids. The germline gives CDR1 LNHDA, CDR2 SQIVND (reference sequence). V lost 7 bases and J lost 2; bases outside the gene matches: 5. CDR3 bases: TGTGCCAGTATGCAGCGGGGGGAGCAAGAGACCCAGTACTTC. It codes for CASMQRGEQETQYF.